The rows below give T cell receptor beta chains drawn from one sample of a study of cytomegalovirus exposure and HLA in healthy donors. Profiling relied on immunoSEQ multiplex PCR, and the TCRdb table lists in-frame clones only, not all of them. Counted here are over 150,000 clones, 75% to 90% occurring once; the ten biggest clones make up about 0.63%. The sequenced sample consisted of PBMCs. All receptors derive from a boy aged 5-17 years in good health and CMV-seronegative. CDR3s include the opening cysteine and the closing phenylalanine or tryptophan. The D gene is left open where the match is weak. Clone size is given for some rows only: seen once, a few or many times, or a class if the clone is expanded.

j_gene,v_gene,abundance,d_gene,CDR3aa,CDR3nt
TRBJ1-4,TRBV7-9,-,-,CSSSTLRGEKLFF,TGTTCCAGCAGCACGTTGCGAGGTGAAAAACTGTTTTTT
TRBJ1-1,TRBV18,-,TRBD1,CASSQDRGGTEAFF,TGTGCCAGCTCCCAGGACAGGGGGGGTACTGAAGCTTTCTTT
TRBJ1-2,TRBV9,-,TRBD1,CASSVDGTGYYGYTF,TGTGCCAGCAGCGTAGACGGGACAGGGTACTATGGCTACACCTTC
TRBJ2-7,TRBV23-1,once,-,CASRGWEVQDEQYF,TGCGCCAGCAGGGGTTGGGAGGTTCAGGACGAGCAGTACTTC
TRBJ1-1,TRBV5-1,-,TRBD1,CASSLFTGDGTEAFF,TGCGCCAGCAGCTTGTTTACAGGGGATGGCACTGAAGCTTTCTTT
TRBJ1-2,TRBV7-9,-,-,CASSAQGPYTF,TGTGCCAGCAGCGCTCAGGGTCCCTACACCTTC
TRBJ1-4,TRBV29-1,-,-,CSVEDRSGGGVEEKLFF,TGCAGCGTTGAAGATCGGAGCGGCGGAGGGGTTGAAGAAAAACTGTTTTTT
TRBJ2-5,TRBV15,-,-,CATSSYPRTETQYF,TGTGCCACCAGCAGTTACCCCCGGACTGAGACCCAGTACTTC
TRBJ1-2,TRBV19,-,-,CASSFSRARGWENYGYTF,TGTGCCAGTAGTTTCTCCCGGGCCAGGGGCTGGGAAAACTATGGCTACACCTTC
TRBJ2-3,TRBV30,-,-,CAWSVPARGSTDTQYF,TGTGCCTGGAGTGTACCGGCTCGAGGGAGCACAGATACGCAGTATTTT
TRBJ2-1,TRBV11-3,-,-,CASSSVYNEQFF,TGTGCCAGCAGCTCGGTCTACAATGAGCAGTTCTTC
TRBJ1-1,TRBV7-9,-,TRBD1,CASSLGQGVRTEAFF,TGTGCCAGCAGCTTAGGACAGGGAGTTAGGACTGAAGCTTTCTTT
TRBJ2-3,TRBV4-1,-,TRBD2,CASSHSVAGVSTDTQYF,TGCGCCAGCAGCCATAGTGTAGCGGGGGTGAGCACAGATACGCAGTATTTT
TRBJ2-3,TRBV10-3,-,TRBD1,CAISPGQDTDTQYF,TGTGCCATCAGCCCCGGACAGGACACAGATACGCAGTATTTT
TRBJ2-7,TRBV5-1,-,TRBD1,CASSQDRGPYGQYF,TGCGCCAGCAGCCAGGACAGGGGGCCTTACGGGCAGTACTTC
TRBJ2-1,TRBV27,-,-,CASSIQVEPYNEQFF,TGTGCCAGCAGTATACAGGTCGAGCCCTACAATGAGCAGTTCTTC
TRBJ1-6,TRBV2,-,TRBD1,CASHRGNNSPLHF,TGTGCCAGCCACAGGGGGAACAATTCACCCCTCCACTTT
TRBJ1-4,TRBV18,-,TRBD1,CASSLTSGTGQEKLFF,TGTGCCAGCTCCCTTACCTCCGGGACAGGGCAGGAAAAACTGTTTTTT
TRBJ2-3,TRBV2,-,TRBD1,CASSPGTGGTPDTQYF,TGTGCCAGCAGTCCAGGGACAGGGGGCACGCCAGATACGCAGTATTTT
TRBJ2-1,TRBV11-2,-,-,CASSPRHSSSEGNEQFF,TGTGCCAGCAGCCCGCGACATTCTAGCTCCGAGGGCAATGAGCAGTTCTTC
TRBJ1-4,TRBV6-5,-,-,CASTVPATNEKLFF,TGTGCCAGCACCGTTCCCGCAACTAATGAAAAACTGTTTTTT
TRBJ2-1,TRBV11-1,-,TRBD2,CASSKGLAGELSYNEQFF,TGTGCCAGCAGCAAGGGACTAGCGGGGGAACTTTCCTACAATGAGCAGTTCTTC
TRBJ2-7,TRBV7-2,-,-,CASSRRYGAYEQYF,TGTGCCAGCAGCCGCCGGTACGGAGCCTACGAGCAGTACTTC
TRBJ2-7,TRBV5-5,-,TRBD2,CASSSAGAGGKKREQYF,TGTGCCAGCAGCTCTGCAGGGGCGGGAGGAAAAAAACGCGAGCAGTACTTC
TRBJ2-6,TRBV11-2,once,-,CASSLLRSGANVLTF,TGTGCCAGCAGCTTACTGAGGAGTGGGGCCAACGTCCTGACTTTC
TRBJ2-7,TRBV10-2,-,-,CASRRDSYEQYF,TGCGCCAGCAGGAGGGATTCCTACGAGCAGTACTTC